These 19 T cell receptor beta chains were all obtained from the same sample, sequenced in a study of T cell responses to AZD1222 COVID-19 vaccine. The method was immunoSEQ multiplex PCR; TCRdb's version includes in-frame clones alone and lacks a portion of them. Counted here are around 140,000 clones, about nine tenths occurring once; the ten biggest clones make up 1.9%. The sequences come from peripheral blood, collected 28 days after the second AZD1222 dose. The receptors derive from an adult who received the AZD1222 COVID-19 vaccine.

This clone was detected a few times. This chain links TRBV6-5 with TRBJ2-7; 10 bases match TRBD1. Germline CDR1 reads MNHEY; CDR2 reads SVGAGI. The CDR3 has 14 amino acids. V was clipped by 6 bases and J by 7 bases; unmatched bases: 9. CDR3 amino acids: CASRLRDRGSEQYV. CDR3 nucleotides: TGTGCCAGCAGGCTCCGGGACAGGGGAAGTGAGCAGTACGTC.

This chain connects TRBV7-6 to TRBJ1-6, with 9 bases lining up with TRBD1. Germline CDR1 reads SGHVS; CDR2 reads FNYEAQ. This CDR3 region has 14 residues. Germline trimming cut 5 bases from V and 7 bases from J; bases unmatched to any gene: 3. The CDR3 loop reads CASSRGQGNSPLHF. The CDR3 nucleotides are TGTGCCAGCAGCCGGGGACAGGGCAATTCACCCCTCCACTTT. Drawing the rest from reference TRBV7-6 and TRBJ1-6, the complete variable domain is GAGVSQSPRYKVTKRGQDVALRCDPISGHVSLYWYRQALGQGPEFLTYFNYEAQQDKSGLPNDRFSAERPEGSISTLTIQRTEQRDSAMYRCASSRGQGNSPLHFGNGTRLTVT.

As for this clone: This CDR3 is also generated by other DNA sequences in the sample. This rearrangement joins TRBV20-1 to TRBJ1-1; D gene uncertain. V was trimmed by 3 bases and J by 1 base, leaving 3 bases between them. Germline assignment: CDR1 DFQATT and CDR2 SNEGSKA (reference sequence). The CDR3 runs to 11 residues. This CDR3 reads CSARENTEAFF. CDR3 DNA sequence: TGCAGTGCTAGGGAGAACACTGAAGCTTTCTTT.

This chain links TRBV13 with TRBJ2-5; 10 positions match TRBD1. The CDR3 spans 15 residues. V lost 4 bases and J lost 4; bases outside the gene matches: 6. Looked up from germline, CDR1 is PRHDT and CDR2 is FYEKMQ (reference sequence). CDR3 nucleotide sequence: TGTGCCAGCAGCTGGGCGACAGGGGGCTTAGAGACCCAGTACTTC. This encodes CASSWATGGLETQYF. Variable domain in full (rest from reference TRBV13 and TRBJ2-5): AAGVIQSPRHLIKEKRETATLKCYPIPRHDTVYWYQQGPGQDPQFLISFYEKMQSDKGSIPDRFSAQQFSDYHSELNMSSLELGDSALYFCASSWATGGLETQYFGPGTRLLVL.

This CDR3 is CASSEVRQGGEELFF. The CDR3 coding sequence is TGTGCCAGCAGTGAAGTTCGACAGGGCGGCGAGGAGCTGTTTTTT. The J gene is TRBJ2-2, the V gene TRBV2, with TRBD1 matching 7 bases. Germline-derived CDR1 and CDR2 are SNHLY and FYNNEI. CDR3 size: 15 residues. The ends lost 1 base at V and 10 bases at J; junction bases unmatched: 9.

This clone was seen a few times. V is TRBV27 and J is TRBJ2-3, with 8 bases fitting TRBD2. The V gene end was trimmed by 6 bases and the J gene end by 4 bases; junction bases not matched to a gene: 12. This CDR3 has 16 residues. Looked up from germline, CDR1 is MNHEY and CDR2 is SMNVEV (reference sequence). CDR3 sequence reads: CASRTQLAAWADTQYF. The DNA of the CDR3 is TGTGCCAGCAGGACGCAACTAGCGGCGTGGGCAGATACGCAGTATTTT.

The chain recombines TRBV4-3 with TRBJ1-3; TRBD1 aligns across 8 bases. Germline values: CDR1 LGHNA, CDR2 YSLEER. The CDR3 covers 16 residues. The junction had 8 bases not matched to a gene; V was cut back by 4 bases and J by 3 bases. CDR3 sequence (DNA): TGCGCCAGCAGCCCCGGACAGGGAATGGATGGAAACACCATATATTTT. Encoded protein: CASSPGQGMDGNTIYF.

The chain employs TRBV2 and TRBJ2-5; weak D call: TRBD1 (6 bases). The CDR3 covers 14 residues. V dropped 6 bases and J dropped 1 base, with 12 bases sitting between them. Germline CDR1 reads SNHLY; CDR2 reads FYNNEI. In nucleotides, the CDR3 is TGTGCCAGCAGGGCAGGGGAACTCCAAGAGACCCAGTACTTC. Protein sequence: CASRAGELQETQYF.

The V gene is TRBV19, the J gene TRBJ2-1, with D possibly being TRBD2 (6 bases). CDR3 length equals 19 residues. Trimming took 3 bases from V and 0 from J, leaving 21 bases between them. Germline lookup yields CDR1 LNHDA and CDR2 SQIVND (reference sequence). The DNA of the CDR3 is TGTGCCAGTAGTATCGAAGGTGTGGGACTCCTCACCTCCTACAATGAGCAGTTCTTC. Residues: CASSIEGVGLLTSYNEQFF.

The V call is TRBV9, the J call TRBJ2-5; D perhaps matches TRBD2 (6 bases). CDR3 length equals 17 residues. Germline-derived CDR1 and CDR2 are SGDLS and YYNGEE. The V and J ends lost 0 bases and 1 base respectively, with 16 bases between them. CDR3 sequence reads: CASSVGLGGGVQETQYF. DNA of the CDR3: TGTGCCAGCAGCGTAGGTCTGGGCGGAGGGGTCCAAGAGACCCAGTACTTC.

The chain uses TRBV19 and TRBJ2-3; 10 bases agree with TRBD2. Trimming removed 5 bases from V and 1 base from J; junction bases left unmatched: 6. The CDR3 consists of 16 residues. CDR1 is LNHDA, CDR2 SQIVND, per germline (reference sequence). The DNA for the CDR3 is TGTGCCAGTAGTGCTCTAGCGGGGGCCCGCACAGATACGCAGTATTTT. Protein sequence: CASSALAGARTDTQYF.

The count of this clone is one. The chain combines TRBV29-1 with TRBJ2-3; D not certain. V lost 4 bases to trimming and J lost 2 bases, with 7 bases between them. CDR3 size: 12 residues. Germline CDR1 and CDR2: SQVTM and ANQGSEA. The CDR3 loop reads CSVVRTTDTQYF. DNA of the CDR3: TGCAGCGTTGTTAGGACCACAGATACGCAGTATTTT.

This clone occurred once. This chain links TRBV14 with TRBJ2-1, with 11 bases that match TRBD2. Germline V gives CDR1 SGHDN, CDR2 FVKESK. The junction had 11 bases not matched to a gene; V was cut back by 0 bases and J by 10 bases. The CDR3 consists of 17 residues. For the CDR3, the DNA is TGTGCCAGCAGCCAAGATGTAGCGGGAGGGCCCTCGGACGAGCAGTTCTTC. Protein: CASSQDVAGGPSDEQFF. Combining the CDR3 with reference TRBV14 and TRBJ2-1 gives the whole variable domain EAGVTQFPSHSVIEKGQTVTLRCDPISGHDNLYWYRRVMGKEIKFLLHFVKESKQDESGMPNNRFLAERTGGTYSTLKVQPAELEDSGVYFCASSQDVAGGPSDEQFFGPGTRLTVL.

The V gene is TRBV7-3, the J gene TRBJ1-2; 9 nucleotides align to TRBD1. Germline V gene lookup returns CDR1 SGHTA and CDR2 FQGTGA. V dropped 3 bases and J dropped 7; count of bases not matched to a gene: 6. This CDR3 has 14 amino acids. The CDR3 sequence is CASSFAQGAGGYTF. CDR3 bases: TGTGCCAGCAGCTTCGCACAGGGGGCCGGTGGCTACACCTTC.

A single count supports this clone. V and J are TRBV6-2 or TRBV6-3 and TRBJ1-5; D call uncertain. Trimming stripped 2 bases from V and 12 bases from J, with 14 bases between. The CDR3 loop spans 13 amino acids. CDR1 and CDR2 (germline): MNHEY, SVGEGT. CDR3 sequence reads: CASSYEWESRQHF. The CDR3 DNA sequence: TGTGCCAGCAGTTACGAGTGGGAAAGTCGCCAGCATTTT.

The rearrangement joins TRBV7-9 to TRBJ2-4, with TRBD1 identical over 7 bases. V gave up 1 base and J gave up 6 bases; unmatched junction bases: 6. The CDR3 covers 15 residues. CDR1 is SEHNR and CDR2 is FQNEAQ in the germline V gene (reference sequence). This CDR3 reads CASSLDGTEGNIQYF. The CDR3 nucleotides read TGTGCCAGCAGCTTAGATGGGACAGAGGGAAACATTCAGTACTTC.

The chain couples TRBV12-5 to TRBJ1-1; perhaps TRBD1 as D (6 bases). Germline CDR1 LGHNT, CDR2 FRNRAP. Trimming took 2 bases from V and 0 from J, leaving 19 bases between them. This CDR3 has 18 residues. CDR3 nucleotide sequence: TGTGCTAGTGGTTTGAGGCGGTGGGGGGGCGAATTGAACACTGAAGCTTTCTTT. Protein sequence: CASGLRRWGGELNTEAFF.

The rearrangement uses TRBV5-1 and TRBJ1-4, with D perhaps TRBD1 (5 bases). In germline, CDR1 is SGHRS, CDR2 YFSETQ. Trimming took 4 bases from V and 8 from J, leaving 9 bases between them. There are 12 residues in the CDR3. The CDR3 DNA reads TGCGCCAGCAGCGGGGCGGGGGAAAAACTGTTTTTT. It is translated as CASSGAGEKLFF. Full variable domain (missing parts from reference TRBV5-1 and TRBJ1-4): KAGVTQTPRYLIKTRGQQVTLSCSPISGHRSVSWYQQTPGQGLQFLFEYFSETQRNKGNFPGRFSGRQFSNSRSEMNVSTLELGDSALYLCASSGAGEKLFFGSGTQLSVL.

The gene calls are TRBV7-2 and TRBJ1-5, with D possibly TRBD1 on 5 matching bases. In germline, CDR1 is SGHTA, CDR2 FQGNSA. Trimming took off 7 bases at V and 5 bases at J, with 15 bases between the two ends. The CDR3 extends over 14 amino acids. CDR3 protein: CASTSGAGDQPQHF. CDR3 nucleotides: TGTGCCAGCACCTCGGGCGCGGGGGATCAGCCCCAGCATTTT.